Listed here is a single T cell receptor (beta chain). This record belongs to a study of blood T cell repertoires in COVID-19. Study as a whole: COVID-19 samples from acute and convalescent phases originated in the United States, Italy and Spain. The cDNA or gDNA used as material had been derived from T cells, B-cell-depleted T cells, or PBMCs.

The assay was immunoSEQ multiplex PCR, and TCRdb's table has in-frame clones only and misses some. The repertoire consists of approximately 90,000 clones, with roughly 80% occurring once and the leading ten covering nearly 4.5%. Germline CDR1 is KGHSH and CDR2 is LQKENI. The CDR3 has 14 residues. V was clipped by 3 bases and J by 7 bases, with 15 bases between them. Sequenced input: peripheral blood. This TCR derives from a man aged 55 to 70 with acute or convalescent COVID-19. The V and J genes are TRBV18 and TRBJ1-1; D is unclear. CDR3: CASSPSTVFFEAFF. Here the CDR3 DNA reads TGTGCCAGCTCACCTTCTACAGTGTTTTTTGAAGCTTTCTTT.